This TCR beta chain was captured by sequencing in a study of graft-versus-host responses after intestinal transplantation. Study-wide background: Isolated intestinal, liver-intestinal, or multivisceral transplants had been given to the recipients.

Notes on this clone: The target antigen is unknown.

This table comes from immunoSEQ multiplex PCR, and its TCRdb copy is limited to in-frame clones, with some not included. The table records 85,000 to 100,000 clones, around 86% of them present only once. Germline assignment: CDR1 DFQATT and CDR2 SNEGSKA (reference sequence). The V gene lost 4 bases and the J gene lost 0 bases, with 3 bases spanning the gap. CDR3 length: 11 residues. Study-level findings and limits: Within allografts, high graft-versus-host to host-versus-graft clonal ratios were seen among patients with graft-donor T cell macrochimerism. Peak circulating GvH clone levels tracked with early post-transplant HvG declines. Some GvH clones appeared in ileal mucosa or blood before recipient bone marrow.

The TCR was taken from a human patient who received an intestinal transplant, so some T cells may come from the graft donor. The starting material was PBMCs, obtained 255 days after intestinal transplant. J is TRBJ1-1 and V is TRBV20-1; D is unresolved. As DNA, the CDR3 is TGCAGTGCTAACATGAACACTGAAGCTTTCTTT. This translates into CSANMNTEAFF.